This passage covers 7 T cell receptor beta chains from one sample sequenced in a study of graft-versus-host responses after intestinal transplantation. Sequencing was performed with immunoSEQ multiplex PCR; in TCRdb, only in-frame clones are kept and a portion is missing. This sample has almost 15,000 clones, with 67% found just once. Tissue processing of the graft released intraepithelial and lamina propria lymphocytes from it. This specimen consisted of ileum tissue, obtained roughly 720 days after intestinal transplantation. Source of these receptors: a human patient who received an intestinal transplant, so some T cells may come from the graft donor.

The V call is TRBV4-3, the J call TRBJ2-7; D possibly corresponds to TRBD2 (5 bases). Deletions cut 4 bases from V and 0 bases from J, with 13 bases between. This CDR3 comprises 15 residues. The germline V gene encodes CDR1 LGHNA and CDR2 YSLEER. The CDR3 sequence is CASSLDTGYSYEQYF. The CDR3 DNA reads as TGCGCCAGCAGCCTAGACACGGGGTACTCCTACGAGCAGTACTTC.

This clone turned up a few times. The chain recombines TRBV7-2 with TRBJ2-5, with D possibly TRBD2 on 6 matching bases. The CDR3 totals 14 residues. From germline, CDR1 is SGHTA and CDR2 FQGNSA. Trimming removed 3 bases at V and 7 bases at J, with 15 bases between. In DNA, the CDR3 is TGTGCCAGCAGCTTTGACGGGGGAAGCGGGACCCAGTACTTC. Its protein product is CASSFDGGSGTQYF. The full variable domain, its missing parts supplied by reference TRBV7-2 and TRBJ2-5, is GAGVSQSPSNKVTEKGKDVELRCDPISGHTALYWYRQSLGQGLEFLIYFQGNSAPDKSGLPSDRFSAERTGGSVSTLTIQRTQQEDSAVYLCASSFDGGSGTQYFGPGTRLLVL.

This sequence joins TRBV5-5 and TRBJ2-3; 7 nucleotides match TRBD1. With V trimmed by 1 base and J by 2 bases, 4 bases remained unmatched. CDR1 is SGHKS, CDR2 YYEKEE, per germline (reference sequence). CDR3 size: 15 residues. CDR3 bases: TGTGCCAGCAGCTTGCAGACAGGGCACACAGATACGCAGTATTTT. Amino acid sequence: CASSLQTGHTDTQYF.

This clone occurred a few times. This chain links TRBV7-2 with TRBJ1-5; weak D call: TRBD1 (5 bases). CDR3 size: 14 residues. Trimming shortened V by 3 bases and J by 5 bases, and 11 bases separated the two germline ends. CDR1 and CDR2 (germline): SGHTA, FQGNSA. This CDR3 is CASSFQGGDQPQHF. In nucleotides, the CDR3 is TGTGCCAGCAGCTTCCAGGGAGGAGATCAGCCCCAGCATTTT.

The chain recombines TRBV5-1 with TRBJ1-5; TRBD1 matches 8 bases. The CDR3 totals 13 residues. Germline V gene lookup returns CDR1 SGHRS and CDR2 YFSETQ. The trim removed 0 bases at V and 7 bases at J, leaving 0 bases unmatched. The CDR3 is CASSLDRGQPQHF. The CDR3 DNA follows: TGCGCCAGCAGCTTGGACAGGGGGCAGCCCCAGCATTTT.

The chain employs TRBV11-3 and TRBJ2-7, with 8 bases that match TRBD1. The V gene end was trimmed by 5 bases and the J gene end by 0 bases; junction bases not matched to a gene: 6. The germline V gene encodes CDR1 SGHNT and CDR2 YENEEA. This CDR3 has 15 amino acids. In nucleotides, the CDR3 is TGTGCCAGCAGCCCGGGACAGGCCCACTCCTACGAGCAGTACTTC. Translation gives CASSPGQAHSYEQYF.

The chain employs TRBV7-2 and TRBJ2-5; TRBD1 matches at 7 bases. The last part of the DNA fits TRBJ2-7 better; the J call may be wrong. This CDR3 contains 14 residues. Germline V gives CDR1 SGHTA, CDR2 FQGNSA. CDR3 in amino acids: CASTTGVGPYEQYF. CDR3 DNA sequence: TGTGCCAGCACCACAGGGGTTGGACCCTACGAGCAGTACTTC.